These 30 T cell receptor beta chains came from one sample sequenced in a study of early T cells in non-severe SARS-CoV-2 infection. MiXCR, applied by TCRdb to the 5' RACE reads, yields one record per CDR3 protein. The table lists about 72,000 distinct CDR3 sequences, roughly a tenth of them singletons. The sequences come from whole blood, collected at baseline. These receptors originate from an adult who was a healthcare worker with PCR-confirmed SARS-CoV-2 infection or an uninfected control (not recorded which).

The chain uses TRBV20-1 and TRBJ1-5; the match to TRBD1 covers 7 bases. J gave up 7 bases and V 1 base, and 10 bases lay outside the gene matches. In germline, CDR1 is DFQATT, CDR2 SNEGSKA (reference sequence). CDR3 size: 15 residues. The CDR3 region is CSARARQGSWQPQHF. The CDR3 bases are TGCAGTGCTAGAGCAAGACAGGGTAGTTGGCAGCCCCAGCATTTT.

This clonotype was seen at least ten times. This chain uses TRBV7-8 with TRBJ1-1; the D gene is possibly TRBD1 (5 bases). Germline V gives CDR1 SGHVS, CDR2 FQNEAQ. The CDR3 is 13 residues long. Trimming shortened V by 1 base and J by 7 bases, and 10 bases separated the two germline ends. This chain's CDR3 is CASSLGGSGEAFF. CDR3 DNA: TGTGCCAGCAGCTTAGGGGGCTCTGGTGAAGCTTTCTTT.

This clonotype was recorded many times. CDR3 nucleotide sequence: TGTGCCATCAGCCCTCCCGGGGCAGATACGCAGTATTTT. Its protein product is CAISPPGADTQYF. The rearrangement joins TRBV10-3 to TRBJ2-3; D may be TRBD2 (5 bases). The V end was cut by 6 bases, the J end by 4 bases, with 11 bases between. The CDR3 extends over 13 amino acids. Per the germline V gene, CDR1 is ENHRY and CDR2 is SYGVKD.

This clonotype was seen many times. The chain couples TRBV7-2 to TRBJ1-4; no clear D. CDR1 is SGHTA, CDR2 FQGNSA, per germline. V lost 4 bases and J 0 bases, leaving 9 bases between the germline ends. The CDR3 runs 15 residues. The CDR3 DNA is TGTGCCAGCAGCTCGCAGGCTTCAACTAATGAAAAACTGTTTTTT. This gives the protein CASSSQASTNEKLFF.

The V and J genes are TRBV5-1 and TRBJ1-1; a weak D match, TRBD1 (5 bases). Deletions cut 5 bases from V and 1 base from J, with 12 bases between. CDR3 length equals 14 residues. From germline, CDR1 is SGHRS and CDR2 YFSETQ. The CDR3 DNA sequence: TGCGCCAGCAGTACTGGGGCGGGGAACACTGAAGCTTTCTTT. It is translated as CASSTGAGNTEAFF.

This clonotype was detected many times. The rearrangement links TRBV7-6 to TRBJ1-1, with D possibly matching TRBD1 (5 bases). The germline gives CDR1 SGHVS, CDR2 FNYEAQ. This CDR3 spans 13 amino acids. The V and J ends lost 5 bases and 1 base respectively, with 8 bases between them. DNA of the CDR3: TGTGCCAGCAGCCAACAGGCGAACACTGAAGCTTTCTTT. It is translated as CASSQQANTEAFF.

The J gene is TRBJ2-5, the V gene TRBV30, with D possibly TRBD1 on 5 matching bases. Germline V gene data show CDR1 as GTSNPN and CDR2 as SVGIG (reference sequence). The length of the CDR3 is 13 residues. The ends were cut back, 0 bases at V and 0 bases at J, with 5 bases in the middle. CDR3 in amino acids: CAWSVGDQETQYF. DNA for the CDR3: TGTGCCTGGAGTGTAGGGGACCAAGAGACCCAGTACTTC.

This clonotype turned up a few times. This rearrangement joins TRBV5-1 to TRBJ2-7; 10 bases line up with TRBD2. CDR3 length equals 17 residues. The germline gives CDR1 SGHRS, CDR2 YFSETQ. Trimming took 1 base from V and 0 from J; bases not matched to a gene: 7. The CDR3 loop is CASSLRSSGGRSYEQYF. For the CDR3, the DNA is TGCGCCAGCAGCTTGAGGTCTAGCGGGGGCCGCTCCTACGAGCAGTACTTC. Variable domain in full (rest from reference TRBV5-1 and TRBJ2-7): KAGVTQTPRYLIKTRGQQVTLSCSPISGHRSVSWYQQTPGQGLQFLFEYFSETQRNKGNFPGRFSGRQFSNSRSEMNVSTLELGDSALYLCASSLRSSGGRSYEQYFGPGTRLTVT.

Ten or more counts support this clonotype. The gene calls are TRBV7-2 and TRBJ1-5; D is undetermined. This CDR3 is 14 amino acids long. Deletions cut 1 base from V and 1 base from J, with 5 bases between. The V gene's germline CDR1 is SGHTA and CDR2 FQGNSA. The CDR3 nucleotides read TGTGCCAGCAGCTTAGGACCCAGCAATCAGCCCCAGCATTTT. Its translation: CASSLGPSNQPQHF. Looking up the rest from reference TRBV7-2 and TRBJ1-5 gives the full variable domain: GAGVSQSPSNKVTEKGKDVELRCDPISGHTALYWYRQSLGQGLEFLIYFQGNSAPDKSGLPSDRFSAERTGGSVSTLTIQRTQQEDSAVYLCASSLGPSNQPQHFGDGTRLSIL.

This clonotype was detected only a few times. V is TRBV6-6 and J is TRBJ2-6; D is uncertain. Trimming left V 5 bases short and J 0 bases short, with 8 bases between. CDR3 length: 15 residues. From germline, CDR1 is MNHNY and CDR2 SVGAGI (reference sequence). The CDR3 spells CASSPASSGANVLTF. CDR3 DNA sequence: TGTGCCAGCAGTCCAGCAAGCTCTGGGGCCAACGTCCTGACTTTC.

The chain joins TRBV10-3 to TRBJ1-2, with 10 bases lining up with TRBD1. The CDR3 length is 13 residues. CDR1 ENHRY and CDR2 SYGVKD come from the germline V gene. Trimming cost V 8 bases and J 3 bases; bases outside gene matches: 3. CDR3 sequence reads: CAIGTGEDYGYTF. CDR3 bases: TGTGCCATCGGGACAGGGGAGGACTATGGCTACACCTTC.

This chain uses TRBV2 with TRBJ2-3; 15 bases are shared with TRBD2. The CDR3 runs 16 residues. Trimming removed 6 bases from V and 1 base from J; junction bases left unmatched: 2. CDR1 and CDR2 (germline): SNHLY, FYNNEI. CDR3 protein: CASRGLAGGGTDTQYF. CDR3 in DNA: TGTGCCAGCAGGGGACTAGCGGGGGGCGGCACAGATACGCAGTATTTT. Filled out from reference TRBV2 and TRBJ2-3, the complete variable domain reads EPEVTQTPSHQVTQMGQEVILRCVPISNHLYFYWYRQILGQKVEFLVSFYNNEISEKSEIFDDQFSVERPDGSNFTLKIRSTKLEDSAMYFCASRGLAGGGTDTQYFGPGTRLTVL.

This clonotype showed up just a few times. The V call is TRBV3-1, the J call TRBJ2-7, with TRBD2 matching 7 bases. CDR3 size: 17 residues. The J segment lost 2 bases and the V segment lost 0 bases, leaving 10 bases of the junction unmatched. Looked up from germline, CDR1 is LGHDT and CDR2 is YNNKEL (reference sequence). This chain's CDR3 is CASSQDVWGGITYEQYF. CDR3 nucleotide sequence: TGTGCCAGCAGCCAAGATGTTTGGGGGGGGATAACCTACGAGCAGTACTTC.

This clonotype occurred many times. The chain couples TRBV7-9 to TRBJ1-4; D possibly corresponds to TRBD1 (5 bases). The V end was cut by 6 bases, the J end by 7 bases, with 18 bases between. CDR1 and CDR2 (germline): SEHNR, FQNEAQ (reference sequence). The CDR3 totals 15 residues. The CDR3 sequence: CASSQGTPSGEKLFF. The CDR3 DNA sequence: TGTGCCAGCAGTCAGGGAACTCCATCGGGTGAAAAACTGTTTTTT.

This clonotype was seen at least ten times. J is TRBJ2-1 and V is TRBV5-5; D gene uncertain. V was cut by 5 bases and J by 9 bases, with 18 bases left in between. Germline V lookup: CDR1 SGHKS, CDR2 YYEKEE (reference sequence). The CDR3 has 14 residues. In DNA form, the CDR3 reads TGTGCCAGCAGGCTGCAGGTGGTTGGTAGTGAGCAGTTCTTC. The encoded protein is CASRLQVVGSEQFF. The whole variable domain, filled in from reference TRBV5-5 and TRBJ2-1, reads DAGVTQSPTHLIKTRGQQVTLRCSPISGHKSVSWYQQVLGQGPQFIFQYYEKEERGRGNFPDRFSARQFPNYSSELNVNALLLGDSALYLCASRLQVVGSEQFFGPGTRLTVL.

J is TRBJ2-1 and V is TRBV5-1; 9 bases align to TRBD1. Per the germline V gene, CDR1 is SGHRS and CDR2 is YFSETQ. The CDR3 runs to 16 residues. Trimming at V came to 3 bases and at J to 3 bases, leaving 7 bases not matched to a gene. CDR3 sequence reads: CASSWNRDRDYNEQFF. Here the CDR3 DNA reads TGCGCCAGCAGCTGGAACCGGGACAGGGACTACAATGAGCAGTTCTTC. The whole variable domain, filled in from reference TRBV5-1 and TRBJ2-1, reads KAGVTQTPRYLIKTRGQQVTLSCSPISGHRSVSWYQQTPGQGLQFLFEYFSETQRNKGNFPGRFSGRQFSNSRSEMNVSTLELGDSALYLCASSWNRDRDYNEQFFGPGTRLTVL.

This clonotype was counted ten times or more. The chain links TRBV7-9 to TRBJ1-1; 7 bases agree with TRBD1. CDR1 and CDR2 (germline): SEHNR, FQNEAQ (reference sequence). V dropped 3 bases and J dropped 1; count of bases not matched to a gene: 8. The CDR3 length is 16 residues. In nucleotides, the CDR3 is TGTGCCAGCAGCTTGAGACAGGGCGTCTGGAACACTGAAGCTTTCTTT. Translation gives CASSLRQGVWNTEAFF.

The chain links TRBV27 to TRBJ2-2; D is ambiguous. The CDR3 is made up of 14 amino acids. V was cut by 8 bases and J by 3 bases, with 13 bases left in between. Germline-derived CDR1 and CDR2 are MNHEY and SMNVEV (reference sequence). The CDR3 DNA reads as TGTGCCAGCGGTAGAACACTCGACACCGGGGAGCTGTTTTTT. This translates into CASGRTLDTGELFF.

This clonotype was counted many times. The chain joins TRBV11-1 to TRBJ1-1; a weak D match, TRBD1 (6 bases). Germline CDR1 SGHAT, CDR2 FQDESV (reference sequence). V lost 5 bases and J lost 3, with 16 bases in between. This CDR3 is built from 15 residues. CDR3 bases: TGTGCCAGCAGCCCGTACGGGGGCTGGGACACTGAAGCTTTCTTT. Encoded protein: CASSPYGGWDTEAFF.

This clonotype came up many times. The chain couples TRBV29-1 to TRBJ1-5, with D perhaps matching TRBD1 (6 bases). The CDR3 consists of 13 residues. The germline V gene has CDR1 SQVTM and CDR2 ANQGSEA. V dropped 5 bases and J dropped 6 bases, with 14 bases sitting between them. CDR3 sequence: CSVSTGRGQPQHF. In DNA form, the CDR3 reads TGCAGCGTTTCAACAGGGAGAGGTCAGCCCCAGCATTTT.

This clonotype was recorded many times. The rearrangement joins TRBV9 to TRBJ1-3, with D possibly matching TRBD1 (6 bases). Trimming removed 3 bases from V and 0 bases from J, with 13 bases in between. This CDR3 contains 16 residues. Germline values: CDR1 SGDLS, CDR2 YYNGEE. The CDR3 spells CASSEGTGISGNTIYF. The CDR3, as DNA: TGTGCCAGCAGCGAGGGAACAGGGATCTCTGGAAACACCATATATTTT.

This chain joins TRBV7-9 and TRBJ2-3, with D possibly called TRBD1 or TRBD2 (5 bases each). The CDR3 runs 16 residues. Germline V CDR1 and CDR2: SEHNR, FQNEAQ (reference sequence). Deletions cut 5 bases from V and 0 bases from J, with 15 bases between. The CDR3 DNA reads TGTGCCAGCAGCCCAAGGGACGGACCTAGCACAGATACGCAGTATTTT. This sequence encodes CASSPRDGPSTDTQYF.

V gene TRBV7-2 combines with J gene TRBJ2-7; perhaps TRBD1 as D (6 bases). The CDR3 totals 15 residues. Trimming pared 5 bases from V and 3 bases from J, leaving 17 bases between. Germline V lookup: CDR1 SGHTA, CDR2 FQGNSA. The CDR3 sequence is CASSLNQGINYEQYF. The CDR3 DNA sequence: TGTGCCAGCAGCCTCAATCAGGGGATTAACTACGAGCAGTACTTC. Drawing the rest from reference TRBV7-2 and TRBJ2-7, the complete variable domain is GAGVSQSPSNKVTEKGKDVELRCDPISGHTALYWYRQSLGQGLEFLIYFQGNSAPDKSGLPSDRFSAERTGGSVSTLTIQRTQQEDSAVYLCASSLNQGINYEQYFGPGTRLTVT.

The gene calls are TRBV12-3 or TRBV12-4 and TRBJ2-7; the D call may be TRBD1 or TRBD2 (5 bases each). There are 13 residues in the CDR3. The germline V and J ends were trimmed by 7 bases and 7 bases, with 17 bases remaining between them. The CDR3 loop reads CASNSGTVREQYF. The CDR3 DNA is TGTGCCAGCAACTCCGGGACCGTCCGTGAGCAGTACTTC.

This clonotype has at least ten counts. V gene TRBV7-8 combines with J gene TRBJ1-2; D gene unclear. Trimming removed 3 bases from V and 3 bases from J, with 8 bases in between. The CDR3 is made up of 13 amino acids. Germline loops: CDR1 SGHVS, CDR2 FQNEAQ. This chain's CDR3 is CASSFRQYYGYTF. In DNA, the CDR3 is TGTGCCAGCAGCTTCCGGCAATACTATGGCTACACCTTC.

The genes are TRBV12-3 or TRBV12-4 and TRBJ1-5; D not certain. The CDR3 extends over 12 amino acids. V was trimmed by 6 bases and J by 5 bases, leaving 8 bases between them. The CDR3 loop is CASSWSYQPQHF. In nucleotides, the CDR3 is TGTGCCAGCAGCTGGAGTTATCAGCCCCAGCATTTT.

The rearrangement links TRBV7-9 to TRBJ2-3; 7 bases are shared with TRBD2. The CDR3 has 13 amino acids. Germline V gene sequence: CDR1 SEHNR, CDR2 FQNEAQ (reference sequence). J was trimmed by 3 bases and V by 4 bases; bases with no gene match: 1. The CDR3 DNA follows: TGTGCCAGCAGCTCCGGGGGGACAGATACGCAGTATTTT. This sequence encodes CASSSGGTDTQYF. Drawing the rest from reference TRBV7-9 and TRBJ2-3, the complete variable domain is DTGVSQNPRHKITKRGQNVTFRCDPISEHNRLYWYRQTLGQGPEFLTYFQNEAQLEKSRLLSDRFSAERPKGSFSTLEIQRTEQGDSAMYLCASSSGGTDTQYFGPGTRLTVL.

The chain combines TRBV4-3 with TRBJ2-3; 7 bases map to TRBD1. This CDR3 comprises 13 residues. Germline CDR1 LGHNA, CDR2 YSLEER. V shed 0 bases and J 6 bases; nucleotides not matched to a gene: 0. The CDR3: CASSQDRGDTQYF. CDR3 DNA: TGCGCCAGCAGCCAAGACAGGGGGGATACGCAGTATTTT.

The chain combines TRBV7-9 with TRBJ2-5, with 7 bases matching TRBD1. There are 14 residues in the CDR3. CDR1 is SEHNR, CDR2 FQNEAQ, per germline (reference sequence). V shed 4 bases and J 2 bases; nucleotides not matched to a gene: 4. The CDR3 bases are TGTGCCAGCAGCTCACGGGACAGACAAGAGACCCAGTACTTC. Translating it yields CASSSRDRQETQYF.

This rearrangement joins TRBV6-1 to TRBJ2-2, with 12 bases aligning to TRBD2. Trimming took 4 bases from V and 3 from J; bases not matched to a gene: 9. Germline V CDR1 and CDR2: MNHNS, SASEGT. The CDR3 loop spans 18 amino acids. The CDR3 spells CASSAVLAGGPDTGELFF. The DNA of the CDR3 is TGTGCCAGCAGTGCCGTGCTAGCGGGGGGGCCAGACACCGGGGAGCTGTTTTTT.